The rows below give T cell receptor beta chains drawn from one sample of a study of OX40 agonist ivuxolimab in advanced cancers. Sequencing used immunoSEQ multiplex PCR; TCRdb keeps in-frame clones, though not all of them. The top ten hold approximately 17% of the sample, which has 20,000 or so clones, 65% to 80% seen once. The material sequenced was CD4+ or CD8+ T cells sorted from blood, taken in a trial of the OX40 agonist ivuxolimab. These receptors came from an adult with an advanced solid tumor such as melanoma, head and neck, liver or kidney cancer. CDR3s include the opening cysteine and the closing phenylalanine or tryptophan. The D gene is left open where the match is weak. Some rows have no size entry. The others give once, few or many, or a class for an expanded clone.

>.|TRBV7-3|TRBJ2-7|14|medium-sized
TGTGCCAGCAGCTTTGGGGGTTACGGGTACGAGCAGTACTTC
CASSFGGYGYEQYF
>TRBD1|TRBV7-9|TRBJ1-2|15|.
TGTGCCAGCAGCTTAGTGAGGGGGCAGTCCTATGGCTACACCTTC
CASSLVRGQSYGYTF
>TRBD1|TRBV6-6|TRBJ2-7|15|.
TGTGCCAGCAGTTCCGGAGGGACAGGAGTCCACGAGCAGTACTTC
CASSSGGTGVHEQYF
>TRBD1|TRBV4-3|TRBJ2-1|17|.
TGCGCCAGCAGCCAAGACCCCGGGGGGACAGGGGTGGATGAGCAGTTCTTC
CASSQDPGGTGVDEQFF
>.|TRBV7-2|TRBJ1-1|17|.
TGTGCCAGCAGCTTAGCGAGCGCCTTGAGTCCGAACACTGAAGCTTTCTTT
CASSLASALSPNTEAFF
>TRBD2|TRBV9|TRBJ2-2|18|once
TGTGCCAGCAGCGTAGCGCTAGCGGGGGGGTCGAACACCGGGGAGCTGTTTTTT
CASSVALAGGSNTGELFF
>.|TRBV19|TRBJ2-7|13|.
TGTGCCAGTAGTATTTGGGGTTCCTACGAGCAGTACTTC
CASSIWGSYEQYF
>.|TRBV30|TRBJ2-3|14|.
TGTGCCTGGAGTTGGCTGGGGGGCCCAGATACGCAGTATTTT
CAWSWLGGPDTQYF
>TRBD2|TRBV5-3|TRBJ2-4|15|.
TGTGCCAGCAGCCTCCTCGGGGGGAACAAAAACATTCAGTACTTC
CASSLLGGNKNIQYF
>.|TRBV13|TRBJ2-2|16|.
TGTGCCAGCAGCTTAGTGGCGTTCGCGAACACCGGGGAGCTGTTTTTT
CASSLVAFANTGELFF
>TRBD1|TRBV4-3|TRBJ2-7|17|medium-sized
TGCGCCAGCAGCCAAGCGCTTAGGACAGGGTACTCCTACGAGCAGTACTTC
CASSQALRTGYSYEQYF
>TRBD1|TRBV10-3|TRBJ2-7|15|.
TGTGCCATCAGTGAAGAGGGACAGGGCCTCTACGAGCAGTACTTC
CAISEEGQGLYEQYF
>.|TRBV5-1|TRBJ2-7|14|.
TGCGCCAGCAGCTATACGACAGGCTTCCACGAGCAGTACTTC
CASSYTTGFHEQYF
>.|TRBV2|TRBJ2-1|14|once
TGTGCCAGCAGTTCAGGCAGGAGCTACAATGAGCAGTTCTTC
CASSSGRSYNEQFF
>.|TRBV9|TRBJ2-7|14|.
TGTGCCAGCAGCGTGGAAAGGGGGTCCTACGAGCAGTACTTC
CASSVERGSYEQYF
>.|TRBV6-5|TRBJ2-7|16|.
TGTGCCAGCAGTTACTCGTTGACCCCCCGCTCCTACGAGCAGTACTTC
CASSYSLTPRSYEQYF
>.|TRBV4-1|TRBJ1-1|15|.
TGCGCCAGCAGCCCCCCTCCATGGGGGAACACTGAAGCTTTCTTT
CASSPPPWGNTEAFF
>.|TRBV4-3|TRBJ2-1|16|.
TGCGCCAGCAGCCAAGATCGCCTGTTCCCCTACAATGAGCAGTTCTTC
CASSQDRLFPYNEQFF
>.|TRBV9|TRBJ2-7|16|few
TGTGCCAGCAGCTACACCTCAGCAGGGATGGGGGACGAGCAGTACTTC
CASSYTSAGMGDEQYF
>.|TRBV6-5|TRBJ1-1|14|once
TGTGCCAGCTTCCCGGACATGTGGAACACTGAAGCTTTCTTT
CASFPDMWNTEAFF
>.|TRBV4-3|TRBJ2-7|15|.
TGCGCCAGCAGCCACACACAAGGGGGAGACTACGAGCAGTACTTC
CASSHTQGGDYEQYF
>.|TRBV5-1|TRBJ1-2|14|.
TGCGCCAGCAGACTTGTGACAGGCGGACATGGCTACACCTTC
CASRLVTGGHGYTF
>.|TRBV29-1|TRBJ2-3|13|.
TGCAGCGTTGTGGTAGGTAGCACAGATACGCAGTATTTT
CSVVVGSTDTQYF